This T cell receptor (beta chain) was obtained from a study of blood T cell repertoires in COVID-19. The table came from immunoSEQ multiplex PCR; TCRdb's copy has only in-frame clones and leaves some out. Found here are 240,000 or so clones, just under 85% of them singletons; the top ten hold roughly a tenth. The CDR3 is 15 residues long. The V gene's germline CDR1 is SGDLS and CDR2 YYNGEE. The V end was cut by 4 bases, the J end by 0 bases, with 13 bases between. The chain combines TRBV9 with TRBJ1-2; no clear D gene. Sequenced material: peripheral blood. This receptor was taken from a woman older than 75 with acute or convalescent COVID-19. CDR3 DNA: TGTGCCAGCAGCACCTCAGTTACCCCTAACTATGGCTACACCTTC. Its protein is CASSTSVTPNYGYTF.